This T cell receptor (beta chain) was sequenced for a study of CD8+ T cells in alopecia areata. As for the study in general: Female C3H/HeJ mice aged roughly 7-11 weeks were given skin from C3H/HeJ graft donors, about 6-12 months old, that had spontaneous alopecia.

CDR1 NNHNN and CDR2 SYGAGS come from the germline V gene (reference sequence). The CDR3 contains 13 residues. Overall study results and limits: Researchers report lesional scalp, most notably alopecia totalis/universalis, outstripped normal scalp in clonality.

With respect to this clone: The antigen is undetermined. Gene names denote mouse genes. Sequencing ends 4 residues short of the CDR3 end; the germline J gene provides the rest.

It was cDNA, reverse transcribed from extracted RNA, that served as the sequencing template. Profiling relied on immunoSEQ multiplex PCR, and the TCRdb table lists in-frame clones only, not all of them. The sample presents some 110,000 clones, none singletons. The sample taken for sequencing was lesional skin. The receptor was derived from a C3H/HeJ mouse with alopecia areata. Strain MHC haplotype: H2-k. The chain uses TRBV13-2 and TRBJ2-3; the match to TRBD1 covers 7 bases. CDR3 bases read: TGTGCCAGCGGTGACACAGGGGTAGAA. It codes for CASGDTGVE. The whole CDR3 is CASGDTGVETLYF.